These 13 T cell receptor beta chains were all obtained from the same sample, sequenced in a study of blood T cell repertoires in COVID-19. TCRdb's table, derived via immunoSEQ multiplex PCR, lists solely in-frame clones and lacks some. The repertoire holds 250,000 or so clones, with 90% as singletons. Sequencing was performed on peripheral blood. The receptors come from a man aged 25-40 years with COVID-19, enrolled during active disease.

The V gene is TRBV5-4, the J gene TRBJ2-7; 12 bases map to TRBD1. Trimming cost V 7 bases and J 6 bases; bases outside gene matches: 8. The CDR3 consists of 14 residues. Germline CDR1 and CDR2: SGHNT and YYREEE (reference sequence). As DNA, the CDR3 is TGTGCCAGCTCCCGGGACAGGGGGCGAATCGAGCAGTACTTC. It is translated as CASSRDRGRIEQYF.

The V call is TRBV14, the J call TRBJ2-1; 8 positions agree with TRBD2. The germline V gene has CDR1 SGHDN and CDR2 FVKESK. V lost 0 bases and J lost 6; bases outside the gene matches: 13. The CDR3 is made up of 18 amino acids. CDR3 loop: CASSQEEPFREGINEQFF. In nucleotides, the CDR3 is TGTGCCAGCAGCCAAGAAGAGCCCTTCCGGGAGGGTATCAATGAGCAGTTCTTC.

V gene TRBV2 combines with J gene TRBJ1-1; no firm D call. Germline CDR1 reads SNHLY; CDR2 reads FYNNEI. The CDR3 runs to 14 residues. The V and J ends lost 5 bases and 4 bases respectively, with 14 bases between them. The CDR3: CASSREGLSTEAFF. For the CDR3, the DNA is TGTGCCAGCAGTCGGGAAGGGTTGAGCACTGAAGCTTTCTTT.

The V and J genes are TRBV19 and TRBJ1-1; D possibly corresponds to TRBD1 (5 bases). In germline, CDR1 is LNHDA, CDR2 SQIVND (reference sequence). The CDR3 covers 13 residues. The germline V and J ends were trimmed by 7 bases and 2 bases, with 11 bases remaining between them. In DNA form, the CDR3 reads TGTGCCAGTACCGATGACAGAAACACTGAAGCTTTCTTT. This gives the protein CASTDDRNTEAFF.

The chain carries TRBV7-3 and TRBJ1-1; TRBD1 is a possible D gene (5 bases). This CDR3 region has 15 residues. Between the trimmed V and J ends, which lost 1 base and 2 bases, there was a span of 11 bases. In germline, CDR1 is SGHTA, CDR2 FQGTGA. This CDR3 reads CASSLKGRGNTEAFF. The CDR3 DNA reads TGTGCCAGCAGCTTAAAGGGAAGGGGCAACACTGAAGCTTTCTTT.

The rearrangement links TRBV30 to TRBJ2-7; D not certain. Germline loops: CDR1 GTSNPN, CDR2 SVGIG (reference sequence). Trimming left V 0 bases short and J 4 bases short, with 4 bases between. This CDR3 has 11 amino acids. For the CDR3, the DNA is TGTGCCTGGAGTGTACAGTACGAGCAGTACTTC. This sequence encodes CAWSVQYEQYF.

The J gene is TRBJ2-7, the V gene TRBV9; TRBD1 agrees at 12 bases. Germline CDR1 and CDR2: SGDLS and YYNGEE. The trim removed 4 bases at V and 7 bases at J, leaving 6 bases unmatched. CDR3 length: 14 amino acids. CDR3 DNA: TGTGCCAGCAGCATGGGACAGGGGGCCGGTGAGCAGTACTTC. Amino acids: CASSMGQGAGEQYF.

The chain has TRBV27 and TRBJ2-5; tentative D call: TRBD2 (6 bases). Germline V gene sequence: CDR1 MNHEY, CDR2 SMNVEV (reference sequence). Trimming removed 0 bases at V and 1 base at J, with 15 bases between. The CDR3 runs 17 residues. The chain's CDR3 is CASSLSWDFNLQETQYF. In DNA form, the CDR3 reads TGTGCCAGCAGTTTATCTTGGGACTTTAATCTCCAAGAGACCCAGTACTTC.

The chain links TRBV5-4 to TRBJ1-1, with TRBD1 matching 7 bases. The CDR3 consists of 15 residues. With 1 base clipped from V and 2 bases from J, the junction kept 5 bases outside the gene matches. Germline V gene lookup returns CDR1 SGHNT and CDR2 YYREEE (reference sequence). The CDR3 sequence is CASSLRTGVNTEAFF. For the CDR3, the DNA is TGTGCCAGCAGCTTGAGAACAGGGGTAAACACTGAAGCTTTCTTT.

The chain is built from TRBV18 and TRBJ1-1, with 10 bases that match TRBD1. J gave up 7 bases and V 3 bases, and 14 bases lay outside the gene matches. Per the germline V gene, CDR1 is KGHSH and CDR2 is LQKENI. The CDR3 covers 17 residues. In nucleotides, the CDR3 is TGTGCCAGCTCACCTGCCCTGACAGGGGGCGCCCAGGGTGAAGCTTTCTTT. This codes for CASSPALTGGAQGEAFF.

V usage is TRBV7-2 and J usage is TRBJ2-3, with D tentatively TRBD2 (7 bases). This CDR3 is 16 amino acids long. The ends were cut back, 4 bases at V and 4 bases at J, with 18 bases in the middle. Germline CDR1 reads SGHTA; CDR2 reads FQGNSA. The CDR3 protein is CASSSRGRGGADTQYF. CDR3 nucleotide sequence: TGTGCCAGCAGCTCCCGAGGCAGGGGAGGGGCAGATACGCAGTATTTT.

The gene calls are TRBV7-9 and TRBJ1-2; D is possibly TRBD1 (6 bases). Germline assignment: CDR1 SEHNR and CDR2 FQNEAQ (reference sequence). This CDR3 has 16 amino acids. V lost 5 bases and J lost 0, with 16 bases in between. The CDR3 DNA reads TGTGCCAGCAGCCATGGACAGCCGGTGGCTAACTATGGCTACACCTTC. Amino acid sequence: CASSHGQPVANYGYTF.

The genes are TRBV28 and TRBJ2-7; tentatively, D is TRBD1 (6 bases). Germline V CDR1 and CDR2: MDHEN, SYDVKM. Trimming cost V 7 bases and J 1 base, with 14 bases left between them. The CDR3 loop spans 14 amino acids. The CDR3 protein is CASNGQTISYEQYF. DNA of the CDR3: TGTGCCAGCAACGGACAGACGATATCCTACGAGCAGTACTTC.